This TCR beta chain was obtained from a study of CDR3 diversity in severe acne. MiXCR, run by TCRdb on the PCR reads, gives a single entry per CDR3 protein. The data contain tens of thousands of distinct CDR3 sequences, around 50% of them singletons. The clonotype originates from a male donor with severe acne vulgaris. The sample taken for sequencing was blood.

CDR3 amino acids: CSARDPGTSGRAWYEQYF. The CDR3 DNA reads TGCAGTGCTAGAGATCCCGGGACTAGCGGGAGGGCCTGGTACGAGCAGTACTTC. J is TRBJ2-7 and V is TRBV20-1; 16 nucleotides align to TRBD2. Per germline, CDR1 DFQATT and CDR2 SNEGSKA (reference sequence). The length of the CDR3 is 18 residues. V gave up 0 bases and J gave up 4 bases; unmatched junction bases: 9.